Only one count was recorded for the clone carrying this T cell receptor beta chain. V lost 3 bases to trimming and J lost 5 bases; unmatched junction nucleotides: 10. CDR3 size: 17 residues. In germline, CDR1 is ENHRY, CDR2 SYGVKD. This record belongs to a study of early T cells in non-severe SARS-CoV-2 infection. Via MiXCR, TCRdb re-called the 5' RACE reads, giving one row per CDR3 protein. The repertoire includes some 77,000 distinct CDR3 sequences, about 5% of them detected once, and less than 9.5% sits in the top ten. The sample was whole blood, taken at baseline. This clonotype was sampled from an adult who was a healthcare worker with PCR-confirmed SARS-CoV-2 infection or an uninfected control (not recorded which). The V call is TRBV10-3, the J call TRBJ2-1; TRBD2 aligns across 10 bases. The CDR3 DNA follows: TGTGCCATCAGTGATGGGAGCGGGAGGGCCAAGGACAATGAGCAGTTCTTC. Its translation: CAISDGSGRAKDNEQFF.